The T cell receptor (beta chain) under discussion was sequenced for a study of blood T cell repertoires in COVID-19 (TCRdb year 2020). With respect to the entire study: The collaborator samples originated in the United States, Italy and Spain and spanned the acute and convalescent phases of COVID-19. Deeply sampled blood TCRbeta repertoires from subjects exposed to, actively infected with, or recovered from COVID-19 were included in the dataset. Samples came from the ongoing ImmuneRACE study (first 160 participants) plus 1,254 subjects from 6 global collaborators. The repertoires were released in a freely available public database meant as a resource for research on the immune response to SARS-CoV-2. The material from the prospective study consisted of cDNA or gDNA derived from T cells, B-cell-depleted T cells, or PBMCs. HLA class I and class II types, where available, came from metadata supplied by the sample provider rather than from assay-based typing. Sample metadata almost always included a de-identified subject ID, COVID-19 status, age in years and sex. What the research found in general, with its limitations: The quantity of clinical and demographic metadata differed by source and by participant and was supplied without curation.

In the prospective study, participants were roughly 18 to 95 years old, resided in approximately 25 geographic areas of the United States, and were enrolled through a virtual design. In the prospective study, participants were assigned to cohorts based on the clinical history participants reported in a screening survey and a study questionnaire. Exposed participants had been in contact, within 2 weeks of entering the study, with a person who had a PCR-confirmed or clinician-diagnosed case of COVID-19. Each participant in the prospective study had whole blood, serum and a nasopharyngeal or oropharyngeal swab collected by mobile phlebotomists. Over a 2-month period, participants in the prospective study had the option of providing additional blood draws and questionnaires. Before DNA extraction, blood samples from the prospective study were shipped at room temperature or frozen. Per the germline V gene, SGHTA is the CDR1 and FQGNSA is the CDR2. The CDR3 measures 14 amino acids from cysteine to phenylalanine. Left in the record is the CDR3 DNA by itself, 42 bases read in frame from the first base. V is reduced by 1 base and J by 3 bases, leaving a spacing of 8 bases between them.

With respect to this clone: No cognate antigen has been identified for it. Per-nucleotide qualities are absent, and no much larger clonotype sits a single base away. Distinct nucleotide sequences in the sample also encode this CDR3.

TCRbeta CDR3 regions were amplified from genomic DNA using the immunoSEQ Assay, a bias-controlled multiplex PCR. On the study's bioinformatics: Within the assay, amplification of reference gene primers was used to estimate how many nucleated cells each sample contained. Sequence reads were collapsed and filtered to measure the absolute abundance of every unique TCRbeta CDR3 rearrangement. For each sample, productive Simpson clonality was calculated as the square root of Simpson's diversity index over productive rearrangements. TCRdb limited this immuneACCESS table to in-frame rearrangements with V and J called. A share of clones is missing; checked studies link under half to unresolved V genes, and the rest is unexplained. V, J and clone size were drawn from that table, and D and trimming were deduced from the DNA. The sample yields about 430,000 clones; more than 70% were counted once. The top ten clonotypes cover roughly 1.4% of the sample.

The sample taken for sequencing was PBMCs or T cells enriched from blood (not recorded which). Recombination linked TRBV7-2 to TRBJ2-3, with the D gene call left open. The receptor comes from a young woman who had been exposed to COVID-19. The nucleotide sequence reads as follows: TGTGCCAGCAGCTTAGTTGGAGCAACAGATACGCAGTATTTT. Its coded protein is CASSLVGATDTQYF. The CDR3 plus the reference TRBV7-2 and TRBJ2-3 genes for the other parts give the full variable domain: GAGVSQSPSNKVTEKGKDVELRCDPISGHTALYWYRQSLGQGLEFLIYFQGNSAPDKSGLPSDRFSAERTGGSVSTLTIQRTQQEDSAVYLCASSLVGATDTQYFGPGTRLTVL.